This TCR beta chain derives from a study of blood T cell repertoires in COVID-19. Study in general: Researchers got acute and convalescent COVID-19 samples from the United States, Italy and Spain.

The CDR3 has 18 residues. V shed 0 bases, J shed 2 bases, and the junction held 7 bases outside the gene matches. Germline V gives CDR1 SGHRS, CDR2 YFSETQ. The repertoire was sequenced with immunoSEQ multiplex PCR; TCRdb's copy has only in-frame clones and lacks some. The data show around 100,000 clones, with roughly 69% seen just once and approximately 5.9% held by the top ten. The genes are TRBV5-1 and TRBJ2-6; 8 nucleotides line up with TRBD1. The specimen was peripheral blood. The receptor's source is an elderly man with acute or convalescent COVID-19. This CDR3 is CASSLEDRGGAGANVLTF. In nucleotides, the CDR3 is TGCGCCAGCAGCTTGGAAGACAGGGGTGGAGCTGGGGCCAACGTCCTGACTTTC.